The present T cell receptor (beta chain) was sequenced within a study of cytomegalovirus exposure and HLA in healthy donors (dated by TCRdb to the late 2010s). The study in broad terms: An earlier analysis of a few hundred of the donors reported approximately 260 Gb of sequence data and approximately 120 million unique TCR beta sequences obtained from roughly 180 million T cells. Approximately 330 gigabases of sequencing data and around 88 million unique TCR sequences made up an early release that covered 500 to 650 HLA-typed donors. The genetic ancestry cluster associated with self-reported Caucasian donors included roughly 84% of the roughly 400 genotyped donors. The aim of the study was to test whether cataloging public T cell receptors could identify signatures of past pathogen exposure. The study profiled the T cell repertoires of around 700 subjects by immunosequencing and related them to cytomegalovirus serostatus. In addition to the first cohort of 666 subjects, a separate validation cohort of around 110 different subjects was used. The study combined high-throughput TCR immunosequencing, statistical association of individual TCRs with disease status, and machine learning to predict cytomegalovirus infection status. In a later analysis, previously published TCR beta repertoires from 666 donors were re-analyzed and high-resolution HLA genotyping was added so that TCR occurrence patterns could be studied. Rather than using new phenotypic data, the later analysis identified candidate immune exposures from TCR beta sequences and from how often those sequences occurred across donors. To decide whether each TCR beta V gene segment behaved as functional or pseudogenic, an earlier analysis of some 540 of the donors relied on high-throughput TCR beta sequencing. Donor age, sex, ethnicity and CMV serostatus were compiled alongside the repertoire data. A later genetic analysis used genome-wide SNP genotypes for about 65% of the 666 donors, treating that subset as a discovery cohort. Every discovery cohort repertoire had been produced on one sequencing platform. HLA typing included class I and class II loci at four-digit resolution. The number of typed donors differed by locus: roughly 620-640 for A, B, C, DRB1 and DQB1; some 500 for DQA1; roughly 600 for DPA1; and around 450 for DPB1. Because of strong linkage in the cohort, roughly five DR-DQ haplotypes were treated as single units for association and clustering. Among some 400 genotyped donors of the cohort, an average of approximately 220,000 unique TCR beta nucleotide sequences was sequenced per donor, of which approximately 18% were non-productive. Overall study results and their limits: In a later genetic analysis, fewer N-insertions in productive TCRs were reported among donors in an Asian-associated ancestry cluster than the roughly 640-donor mean. A few of the identified cytomegalovirus-associated TCR beta chains were confirmed in vitro to be specific for cytomegalovirus antigens. In both the original and validation cohorts, the classifier was reported to diagnose cytomegalovirus status with high specificity and sensitivity. Across donors, most TCR sequences were observed very rarely, whereas some public TCRs were present in many individuals. The study gave a list of over 150 TCR beta chains associated with cytomegalovirus. Because HLA typing was missing for some donors at each locus, association tests included only the typed subset. Strong co-occurrence of HLA alleles, especially DR and DQ, made assigning TCR associations to individual alleles difficult. A further reported finding was that TCR beta sequences accurately predicted the HLA-A and HLA-B alleles for most subjects in the first cohort. Correlated functional status among segregating V segments might reflect linkage disequilibrium, but an unknown experimental factor could not be ruled out. It was suggested by the authors that the approach could potentially be generalized to other disease states and immunological phenotypes. Some IMGT-functional V segments, including TRBV6-2 and TRBV6-3, could not be told apart with the 87-base-pair reads, so those segments were excluded. In a later analysis, HLA-associated TCR beta chains showed more clonal expansion and lower generation probabilities than non-associated chains that were equally common. For the cohort, immune exposure information was limited to CMV serostatus. Because counts were too low, more than 15 rarely observed V segments, including chromosome 9 orphons, were excluded from the earlier analysis of around 640 of the donors. The sequencing pipeline was judged likely to have produced a cluster of highly shared sequence variants as a technical artifact. According to a later analysis, TCR association rates differed among HLA loci, with DRB1 alleles showing the most associated TCRs and HLA-C alleles showing the fewest. Sequencing depth was assumed to be roughly uniform across donors in the presence/absence analyses, though that assumption may not hold. In a later analysis, most CMV-associated TCR beta chains were found to appear HLA-restricted, with HLA associations seemingly driven largely by CMV exposure. Only TCR beta chains were sequenced in this cohort, and the absence of alpha or paired-chain data limited detectable features. At a false discovery rate of 0.05, a later analysis linked 16,951 TCR beta sequences to specific HLA alleles. A later genetic analysis associated a missense DCLRE1C variant with V-gene and J-gene trimming of TCR beta chains, and an independent cohort replicated the association. According to a later analysis, parvovirus B19, influenza, CMV and Epstein-Barr virus appeared linked to several top co-occurrence clusters. Broadly in line with IMGT annotations, most TCR beta V segments showed up in productive rearrangements about 87% or about 30% of the time in an earlier analysis of 450 to 600 of the donors.

Comments on this clone: Its recognized antigen is unknown. No base qualities exist here, and no much larger clone lies one base off it.

The cohort consisted of 666 healthy bone marrow donors. Cohort members were all nominally healthy when sampled, although unrecorded immune exposures were likely present. The donor tested CMV seropositive, placing the donor among the 290 or so seropositive members of the cohort. Each donor provided a peripheral blood sample, and peripheral blood mononuclear cells were used for TCR beta sequencing. The Qiagen DNeasy Blood Extraction Kit was used to extract genomic DNA from the blood cell samples. To prepare the library, the immunoSEQ multiplex PCR assay was applied. For the multiplex PCR, a mixture combining 60 forward primers for TCR Vbeta segments and 13 reverse primers for TCR Jbeta segments was used. Amplification of the CDR3 region of rearranged TCR beta genes was performed with a multiplex PCR assay on genomic DNA. The Illumina HiSeq System was used to sequence the amplified TCR beta libraries as 87-base-pair reads. The authors processed their data as follows. A later analysis tallied some 79 million unique TCR beta chains across the 550 to 850 repertoires, and about 12 million of those chains were shared by two or more donors. To remove PCR and sequencing errors, raw reads were error-corrected and collapsed into unique sequences using a nearest-neighbor algorithm that merged closely related sequences. Alignment of CDR3 sequences to IMGT reference sequences was used to assign V, D and J gene segments. For a sequence to be retained, at least a six-nucleotide match to both a V gene segment and a J gene segment was required. Rearrangements were classified as productive when the CDR3 lacked stop codons and remained in frame with V and J, and all other rearrangements were classified as non-productive. CDR3 was defined according to IMGT convention as the region running from the second conserved V-encoded cysteine to the conserved J-encoded phenylalanine. The earlier analysis of about 530 of the donors excluded any sequence lacking an unambiguous match to a single V gene segment. An earlier analysis of almost 600 of the donors classified V segments as functional when productive rearrangements were above 56.7% and as segregating when the standard deviation between donors was above 5%. A statistical classification framework was built to diagnose cytomegalovirus status from the catalog of TCR beta chain sequences. V and J gene assignment, in a later analysis, came from comparing TCR nucleotide sequences with IMGT/GENE-DB human TR gene sequences. The TCRdist pipeline was used in a later analysis to assign CDR3 sequences and most-parsimonious VDJ recombination scenarios. A later analysis defined each TCR beta chain by its CDR3 amino acid sequence plus V-gene family, and excluded reads lacking a unique V-gene family. A later analysis removed nearly 600 highly shared, low-generation-probability nucleotide sequences to deal with suspected cross-contamination and a sequencing artifact. For each public chain, a later analysis derived a clonal expansion index from normalized ranks of inferred template counts within each repertoire. A later analysis computed generation probabilities with a VDJ recombination model fitted to out-of-frame rearrangements, and checked the results against IGoR. A later analysis scored TCR-TCR, TCR-HLA and TCR-CMV co-occurrence with hypergeometric tests, applying a repertoire-size bias correction to TCR pairs. A later analysis estimated false discovery rates by permuting HLA or CMV assignments 20 times. In a later analysis, co-occurring TCRs were grouped with DBSCAN, and TCRdist sequence similarity was added when clustering was performed within HLA-allele-positive subsets. Repertoires with fewer than 30,000 or more than 120,000 public chains were left out of co-occurrence clustering, as were five repertoires with anomalous nucleotide sharing. The clones in this table, taken by TCRdb from immuneACCESS, are in-frame only. Not every clone is retained; where verified, under half of the shortfall comes from an unresolved V gene, and the cause of the rest is unknown. That table furnishes V, J and clone size, whereas the DNA furnished D and trimming. This sample gives 140,000 or so clones in total; approximately 82% of them show up just once. Together, the top ten hold more than 9.5% of the sample.

Taken from cysteine to phenylalanine, the CDR3 has 17 residues. CDR3 DNA is the only sequence kept; it has 51 bases, read in frame from the first base. Compared with germline, V lacks 4 bases and J lacks 8 bases; bases without a gene match: 16. CDR1 and CDR2 were assigned from the germline V gene (reference sequence) as SEHNR and FQNEAQ. The chain is assembled from TRBV7-9 and TRBJ1-4, and 7 bases in between align with TRBD1. The material sequenced was PBMCs. This sequence originates from a woman aged 60-75 years in good health and CMV-seropositive. The base sequence is TGTGCCAGCAGCTGGAACAGGGGCGCCTTTTTCGAGGAAAAACTGTTTTTT. Its protein is CASSWNRGAFFEEKLFF.